This entry lists 16 T cell receptor beta chains sequenced from one sample in a study of OX40 agonist ivuxolimab in advanced cancers. Some clones are missing from TCRdb's copy, which holds only in-frame ones; the method was immunoSEQ multiplex PCR. The sample has some 74,000 clones, around 85% seen once. The material sequenced was CD4+ or CD8+ T cells sorted from blood, taken in a trial of the OX40 agonist ivuxolimab. These TCRs come from an adult with an advanced solid tumor such as melanoma, head and neck, liver or kidney cancer.

This chain connects TRBV28 to TRBJ2-7; a possible D gene is TRBD2 (7 bases). CDR1 and CDR2 (germline): MDHEN, SYDVKM. The CDR3 loop spans 16 amino acids. V dropped 4 bases and J dropped 2 bases, with 18 bases sitting between them. The CDR3 loop reads CASSSRGGGGPYEQYF. The CDR3 DNA is TGTGCCAGCAGTTCGAGAGGGGGGGGAGGCCCCTACGAGCAGTACTTC.

V usage is TRBV4-3 and J usage is TRBJ2-2; possible D gene TRBD1, 6 bases. Germline V lookup: CDR1 LGHNA, CDR2 YSLEER. The V gene lost 1 base and the J gene lost 6 bases, with 15 bases spanning the gap. The CDR3 totals 16 residues. CDR3 sequence (DNA): TGCGCCAGCAGCCAAGCCGGGACAAGGTTGTCCGGGGAGCTGTTTTTT. This gives the protein CASSQAGTRLSGELFF.

The V and J genes are TRBV27 and TRBJ2-7; a weak D match, TRBD2 (6 bases). Trimming cost V 6 bases and J 2 bases, with 11 bases left between them. This CDR3 has 13 residues. CDR1 MNHEY and CDR2 SMNVEV come from the germline V gene (reference sequence). Written as DNA, the CDR3 is TGTGCCAGCAGGCCCGGGACTCCCTACGAGCAGTACTTC. The encoded protein is CASRPGTPYEQYF.

V is TRBV5-4 and J is TRBJ2-7; TRBD1 aligns across 7 bases. The CDR3 loop spans 14 amino acids. Trimming cost V 3 bases and J 1 base; bases outside gene matches: 4. Germline V CDR1 and CDR2: SGHNT, YYREEE (reference sequence). DNA for the CDR3: TGTGCCAGCAGCTACCCGGGACAGTCCTACGAGCAGTACTTC. Translated: CASSYPGQSYEQYF.

The chain uses TRBV2 and TRBJ2-5, with D hard to call. Germline assignment: CDR1 SNHLY and CDR2 FYNNEI. This CDR3 region has 14 residues. V was cut by 6 bases and J by 2 bases, with 13 bases left in between. The CDR3 DNA is TGTGCCAGCAGGGGCTGGAACCATCAAGAGACCCAGTACTTC. Encoded protein: CASRGWNHQETQYF.

In DNA, the CDR3 is TGTGCCAGCAGTTCCCCGGACAGGGGCTGGTACACTGAAGCTTTCTTT. It translates to CASSSPDRGWYTEAFF. V gene TRBV28 combines with J gene TRBJ1-1, with TRBD1 identical over 9 bases. Germline V CDR1 and CDR2: MDHEN, SYDVKM. V shed 4 bases, J shed 3 bases, and the junction held 9 bases outside the gene matches. This CDR3 comprises 16 residues.

Points on this clone: The same CDR3 arises from other DNA sequences in this sample as well. The chain links TRBV4-3 to TRBJ2-7; D may be TRBD1 (5 bases). Germline V gives CDR1 LGHNA, CDR2 YSLEER. Trimming removed 0 bases at V and 0 bases at J, with 15 bases between. The CDR3 has 17 amino acids. The CDR3 coding sequence is TGCGCCAGCAGCCAAGACAGTCAGGGCGAGGTCTCCTACGAGCAGTACTTC. This sequence encodes CASSQDSQGEVSYEQYF.

This chain links TRBV10-3 with TRBJ2-7; maybe TRBD2 (7 bases). The CDR3 consists of 15 residues. Per germline, CDR1 ENHRY and CDR2 SYGVKD. Trimming removed 10 bases at V and 6 bases at J, with 25 bases between. CDR3 sequence reads: CASGYGGTRLGEQYF. DNA of the CDR3: TGTGCCAGCGGGTACGGGGGGACACGACTGGGCGAGCAGTACTTC.

This clone was counted once. V gene TRBV5-6 combines with J gene TRBJ1-6; tentatively, D is TRBD1 (6 bases). V lost 6 bases and J lost 7, with 17 bases in between. CDR1 is SGHDT, CDR2 YYEEEE, per germline. This CDR3 has 15 amino acids. CDR3 protein: CASKLQGPGNSPLHF. CDR3 sequence (DNA): TGTGCCAGCAAACTGCAGGGGCCAGGGAATTCACCCCTCCACTTT.

The CDR3 DNA sequence: TGTGCCAGCAGTTTCCGGGGTCGAACTGAAGCTTTCTTT. Amino acid sequence: CASSFRGRTEAFF. The chain combines TRBV28 with TRBJ1-1, with D uncertain. The CDR3 has 13 residues. CDR1 MDHEN and CDR2 SYDVKM come from the germline V gene. Deletions cut 3 bases from V and 5 bases from J, with 10 bases between.

This rearrangement joins TRBV27 to TRBJ1-6; no clear D gene. Germline V lookup: CDR1 MNHEY, CDR2 SMNVEV (reference sequence). The CDR3 is made up of 13 amino acids. V dropped 6 bases and J dropped 4 bases, with 7 bases sitting between them. Here the CDR3 DNA reads TGTGCCAGCAGGGGGAATTATAATTCACCCCTCCACTTT. It yields the protein CASRGNYNSPLHF.

V is TRBV15 and J is TRBJ2-2; 8 bases fit TRBD2. The ends lost 2 bases at V and 7 bases at J; junction bases unmatched: 9. Germline V gene lookup returns CDR1 LNHNV and CDR2 YYDKDF (reference sequence). The CDR3 extends over 16 amino acids. The CDR3 sequence is CATSRPPRGDIGELFF. The CDR3, as DNA: TGTGCCACCAGCAGACCTCCGCGGGGGGATATCGGGGAGCTGTTTTTT. Supplemented by reference TRBV15 and TRBJ2-2, the full variable domain reads DAMVIQNPRYQVTQFGKPVTLSCSQTLNHNVMYWYQQKSSQAPKLLFHYYDKDFNNEADTPDNFQSRRPNTSFCFLDIRSPGLGDTAMYLCATSRPPRGDIGELFFGEGSRLTVL.

This clone was seen once. The chain uses TRBV28 and TRBJ1-3, with D perhaps matching TRBD1 (5 bases). Germline loops: CDR1 MDHEN, CDR2 SYDVKM. The CDR3 has 11 residues. CDR3 DNA: TGTGTTACGACTGGGGCGAACACCATATATTTT. Residues: CVTTGANTIYF.

V and J are TRBV11-2 and TRBJ2-5, with 8 bases lining up with TRBD1. After removal of 3 bases from V and 4 bases from J, the junction contained 7 bases not matched to a gene. CDR1 SGHAT and CDR2 FQNNGV come from the germline V gene. The CDR3 contains 15 residues. The CDR3 DNA is TGTGCCAGCAGCTTGGGCAGGGGGCGCGGAGAGACCCAGTACTTC. Translating it yields CASSLGRGRGETQYF.

The rearrangement joins TRBV7-9 to TRBJ2-1, with 8 bases lining up with TRBD2. Germline lookup yields CDR1 SEHNR and CDR2 FQNEAQ (reference sequence). CDR3 size: 16 residues. The ends lost 4 bases at V and 4 bases at J; junction bases unmatched: 9. The CDR3 DNA reads TGTGCCAGCAGCTACAGTGGGGTAGCGGGATACAATGAGCAGTTCTTC. Translation gives CASSYSGVAGYNEQFF.

The V gene is TRBV19, the J gene TRBJ1-5, with 7 bases matching TRBD1. This CDR3 is 15 amino acids long. V trimming: 3 bases; J trimming: 3 bases; junction bases outside the gene matches: 5. Germline V lookup: CDR1 LNHDA, CDR2 SQIVND (reference sequence). The CDR3 DNA reads TGTGCCAGTAGTATGGACAAGGGGGCCAATCAGCCCCAGCATTTT. Translation: CASSMDKGANQPQHF.